Following are 31 T cell receptor beta chains from one sample sequenced in a study of blood T cells in healthy people across ages. A second roughly 7 to 11 cycle PCR used barcoded and J-beta primers. TCRdb called the 5' RACE reads again in MiXCR, with one record for every CDR3 protein. The data contain 750,000 to 950,000 distinct CDR3 sequences, more than 25% of them singletons. This sample was also put to use in a study of T cells of mothers and their children.

Sequences were obtained from blood. The receptor set was obtained from a boy younger than 18 in good health.

Only a few counts were recorded for this clonotype. The gene calls are TRBV20-1 and TRBJ2-5; 14 bases map to TRBD2. This CDR3 comprises 20 residues. Germline CDR1 reads DFQATT; CDR2 reads SNEGSKA (reference sequence). J gave up 4 bases and V 0 bases, and 16 bases lay outside the gene matches. The CDR3 DNA follows: TGCAGTGCTAGAGACCGAATACGACTAGCGGGGGGGTCGCGGTCAGAGACCCAGTACTTC. Its protein product is CSARDRIRLAGGSRSETQYF.

This chain links TRBV7-3 with TRBJ2-5, with 16 nucleotides matching TRBD2. The V gene end was trimmed by 5 bases and the J gene end by 5 bases; junction bases not matched to a gene: 14. CDR1 and CDR2 from the germline V gene are SGHTA and FQGTGA. The CDR3 is 19 residues long. The DNA for the CDR3 is TGTGCCAGCAGCAACCAACCTGGGACTAGCGGGGGGGCGGGGGAGACCCAGTACTTC. Protein sequence: CASSNQPGTSGGAGETQYF.

This clonotype was detected a few times. The V and J genes are TRBV5-1 and TRBJ2-2; D gene ambiguous. This CDR3 has 15 residues. Trimming took 0 bases from V and 0 from J, leaving 6 bases between them. In germline, CDR1 is SGHRS, CDR2 YFSETQ. The CDR3 sequence is CASSLVATNTGELFF. CDR3 DNA: TGCGCCAGCAGCTTGGTCGCTACGAACACCGGGGAGCTGTTTTTT.

In this sample, this clonotype turned up a few times. Since the CDR3 does not end with the conserved phenylalanine or tryptophan, this likely comes from a read error. This chain connects TRBV28 to TRBJ1-6, with no clear D. Trimming stripped 3 bases from V and 8 bases from J, with 17 bases between. Germline CDR1 and CDR2: MDHEN and SYDVKM. This CDR3 is 16 amino acids long. Here the CDR3 reads CASSFSSGLEYSPLHL. DNA of the CDR3: TGTGCCAGCAGTTTTTCTTCCGGCCTCGAGTATTCACCCCTCCACCTT.

Only a few counts were recorded for this clonotype. The DNA of the CDR3 is TGTGCCAGCAGTTACTCGATCGCGGAGGGGCGCAATCAGCCCCAGCATTTT. Protein sequence: CASSYSIAEGRNQPQHF. The chain recombines TRBV6-2 or TRBV6-3 with TRBJ1-5; D is perhaps TRBD1 (5 bases). The length of the CDR3 is 17 residues. The V end lost 0 bases, the J end lost 2 bases, and 14 bases lay between the germline ends. Germline loops: CDR1 MNHEY, CDR2 SVGEGT.

The rearrangement links TRBV20-1 to TRBJ2-6; D gene unclear. V gave up 5 bases and J gave up 0 bases, with 8 bases separating them. Germline loops: CDR1 DFQATT, CDR2 SNEGSKA (reference sequence). This CDR3 comprises 14 residues. DNA for the CDR3: TGCAGTGCTTCACCTACCTCTGGGGCCAACGTCCTGACTTTC. Translation gives CSASPTSGANVLTF.

This chain connects TRBV7-9 to TRBJ2-7; D perhaps matches TRBD2 (6 bases). Germline-derived CDR1 and CDR2 are SEHNR and FQNEAQ (reference sequence). Trimming shortened V by 3 bases and J by 0 bases, and 21 bases separated the two germline ends. The CDR3 is 18 residues long. The CDR3 here is CASSFGLRASLRSYEQYF. The CDR3, as DNA: TGTGCCAGCAGCTTTGGACTACGGGCCAGCCTGCGCTCCTACGAGCAGTACTTC.

This clonotype was recorded only once. CDR3: CASSPRVAPGDEQFF. CDR3 DNA sequence: TGTGCCAGCAGCCCGAGGGTTGCCCCGGGGGATGAGCAGTTCTTC. The V call is TRBV6-6, the J call TRBJ2-1, with D perhaps matching TRBD2 (6 bases). The CDR3 spans 15 residues. Germline-derived CDR1 and CDR2 are MNHNY and SVGAGI (reference sequence). The germline V and J ends were trimmed by 6 bases and 8 bases, with 20 bases remaining between them.

The chain couples TRBV27 to TRBJ2-5; D perhaps matches TRBD1 (5 bases). The germline V gene encodes CDR1 MNHEY and CDR2 SMNVEV (reference sequence). V was pared by 4 bases and J by 5 bases, with 11 bases between. The CDR3 has 13 residues. For the CDR3, the DNA is TGTGCCAGCAGTTCCAACAGGTGGGAGACCCAGTACTTC. It yields the protein CASSSNRWETQYF.

The rearrangement uses TRBV2 and TRBJ1-5; the D gene is possibly TRBD1 (6 bases). Germline V gene data show CDR1 as SNHLY and CDR2 as FYNNEI. The CDR3 length is 14 residues. V lost 9 bases and J lost 1, with 13 bases in between. In DNA form, the CDR3 reads TGTGCCAGTTCACAGGGAGTAAGCAATCAGCCCCAGCATTTT. It translates to CASSQGVSNQPQHF.

CDR3 DNA sequence: TGCAGTGCTAGCGGCAGTTCAGCGCTAAACACCATATATTTT. This translates into CSASGSSALNTIYF. The chain employs TRBV20-1 and TRBJ1-3, with D uncertain. V lost 3 bases and J 6 bases, leaving 15 bases between the germline ends. Germline V CDR1 and CDR2: DFQATT, SNEGSKA (reference sequence). The CDR3 consists of 14 residues.

The chain joins TRBV20-1 to TRBJ1-2; the match to TRBD1 covers 8 bases. Trimming removed 6 bases from V and 3 bases from J; junction bases left unmatched: 6. The CDR3 sequence is 13 residues long. Germline V lookup: CDR1 DFQATT, CDR2 SNEGSKA (reference sequence). The CDR3 sequence is CSARTGSHYGYTF. CDR3 nucleotides: TGCAGTGCCAGGACAGGGAGCCACTATGGCTACACCTTC.

The table lists this clonotype with a few counts. The V gene is TRBV4-3, the J gene TRBJ1-1, with 7 bases fitting TRBD1. J lost 4 bases, V lost 4 bases, and 6 bases had no gene match. The CDR3 is made up of 14 amino acids. Germline V gene sequence: CDR1 LGHNA, CDR2 YSLEER. The CDR3 nucleotides are TGCGCCAGCAGCCCTGGGACAGTTCTCACTGAAGCTTTCTTT. It specifies CASSPGTVLTEAFF.

Only a few counts were recorded for this clonotype. This chain connects TRBV7-8 to TRBJ2-3, with 10 bases aligning to TRBD1. The J call may be incorrect, as the DNA end agrees better with TRBJ1-5. This CDR3 comprises 18 residues. The germline gives CDR1 SGHVS, CDR2 FQNEAQ. CDR3 residues: CASSLMTGTGAPTDTQHF. The CDR3 nucleotides read TGTGCCAGCTCCTTAATGACGGGGACAGGGGCACCCACAGATACGCAGCATTTT.

This clonotype was detected a few times. V is TRBV6-5 and J is TRBJ2-7; the D is unclear. In germline, CDR1 is MNHEY, CDR2 SVGAGI. The CDR3 has 13 residues. The germline V and J ends were trimmed by 10 bases and 3 bases, with 16 bases remaining between them. The CDR3 sequence: CATSLDKHYEQYF. The CDR3 DNA sequence: TGTGCCACCTCCCTAGACAAACACTACGAGCAGTACTTC.

The chain carries TRBV2 and TRBJ2-1, with D possibly being TRBD2 (6 bases). The germline V and J ends were trimmed by 6 bases and 8 bases, with 17 bases remaining between them. The CDR3 is 14 residues long. Germline CDR1 is SNHLY and CDR2 is FYNNEI. As DNA, the CDR3 is TGTGCCAGCAGACCGGGACTTGGGTTTGATGAGCAGTTCTTC. Protein sequence: CASRPGLGFDEQFF.

The rearrangement uses TRBV28 and TRBJ2-7, with TRBD2 identical over 8 bases. CDR1 is MDHEN, CDR2 SYDVKM, per germline. The CDR3 runs 13 residues. J was trimmed by 11 bases and V by 3 bases; bases with no gene match: 9. DNA for the CDR3: TGTGCCAGCAGTTTTGGGTCAGCGGGGGATGAGTACTTC. It specifies CASSFGSAGDEYF.

The genes are TRBV9 and TRBJ2-5; 9 nucleotides align to TRBD2. Judging by the DNA end, TRBJ2-1 fits better; the J call may be wrong. This CDR3 spans 15 amino acids. CDR1 and CDR2 from the germline V gene are SGDLS and YYNGEE. CDR3 in amino acids: CASSVVGLAGNEQFF. The CDR3 DNA is TGTGCCAGCAGCGTAGTGGGACTAGCTGGGAATGAGCAGTTCTTC.

The rearrangement links TRBV7-9 to TRBJ2-7, with D unresolved. Per germline, CDR1 SEHNR and CDR2 FQNEAQ (reference sequence). This CDR3 has 13 amino acids. Trimming shortened V by 2 bases and J by 3 bases, and 8 bases separated the two germline ends. CDR3 DNA: TGTGCCAGCAGCTTATTAAGGGACTACGAGCAGTACTTC. Protein: CASSLLRDYEQYF.

The V gene is TRBV6-1, the J gene TRBJ1-5, with D possibly being TRBD1 (6 bases). CDR1 and CDR2 from the germline V gene are MNHNS and SASEGT. The CDR3 has 14 residues. Trimming cost V 6 bases and J 1 base, with 10 bases left between them. CDR3 region: CASRTGRSNQPQHF. The CDR3 DNA reads as TGTGCCAGCAGGACAGGTCGAAGCAATCAGCCCCAGCATTTT.

This chain connects TRBV7-2 to TRBJ2-3, with D unresolved. Trimming pared 5 bases from V and 6 bases from J, leaving 18 bases between. This CDR3 spans 15 amino acids. Germline V lookup: CDR1 SGHTA, CDR2 FQGNSA. The CDR3 DNA reads as TGTGCCAGCAGCATAGGTTTGGCGGCGACGGATACGCAGTATTTT. It encodes CASSIGLAATDTQYF.

This rearrangement joins TRBV29-1 to TRBJ2-1; D is perhaps TRBD2 (5 bases). The CDR3 is made up of 11 amino acids. V lost 3 bases and J lost 7, with 7 bases in between. From germline, CDR1 is SQVTM and CDR2 ANQGSEA. CDR3 DNA sequence: TGCAGCGTTGAGAGGGCAAATGAGCAGTTCTTC. Translating gives CSVERANEQFF.

The chain is built from TRBV11-2 and TRBJ2-7; D is unresolved. Trimming cost V 5 bases and J 1 base, with 15 bases left between them. This CDR3 region has 15 residues. The V gene's germline CDR1 is SGHAT and CDR2 FQNNGV. The CDR3 is CASSSWPKPSYEQYF. The CDR3 DNA reads TGTGCCAGCAGCAGTTGGCCTAAACCTTCCTACGAGCAGTACTTC.

The genes are TRBV7-2 and TRBJ2-7, with D tentatively TRBD1 or TRBD2 (5 bases each). Germline V gives CDR1 SGHTA, CDR2 FQGNSA. Trimming pared 1 base from V and 6 bases from J, leaving 16 bases between. There are 15 residues in the CDR3. DNA for the CDR3: TGTGCCAGCAGCTTAGTCGGGGCGCAAGGTGGCGAGCAGTACTTC. Amino acid sequence: CASSLVGAQGGEQYF.

This clonotype was counted between two and nine times. The J gene is TRBJ2-1, the V gene TRBV10-3, with D possibly being TRBD1 or TRBD2 (7 bases each). Trimming pared 2 bases from V and 9 bases from J, leaving 11 bases between. Germline V gene sequence: CDR1 ENHRY, CDR2 SYGVKD. The CDR3 contains 13 residues. CDR3 bases: TGTGCCATCAGTGAGACAGGGGAGGGTGAGCAGTTCTTC. This codes for CAISETGEGEQFF.

This clonotype has a handful of counts. The chain combines TRBV5-4 with TRBJ1-5; D perhaps matches TRBD1 (6 bases). CDR1 is SGHNT, CDR2 YYREEE, per germline (reference sequence). V was cut by 0 bases and J by 0 bases, with 19 bases left in between. CDR3 length equals 19 residues. For the CDR3, the DNA is TGTGCCAGCAGCTTGGAACAGGGAGGGGATAACCATAGCAATCAGCCCCAGCATTTT. The encoded protein is CASSLEQGGDNHSNQPQHF.

The CDR3 loop reads CASSYSSARRASGELFF. CDR3 bases: TGTGCCAGCAGTTACTCGAGCGCACGACGAGCGAGCGGGGAGCTGTTTTTT. This rearrangement joins TRBV6-5 to TRBJ2-2, with D unclear. Per the germline V gene, CDR1 is MNHEY and CDR2 is SVGAGI. With 0 bases removed from V and 7 bases from J, the gap between germline ends came to 18 bases. The CDR3 sequence is 17 residues long.

This clonotype was observed a handful of times. The rearrangement links TRBV18 to TRBJ2-5, with TRBD2 as a possible D gene (6 bases). The CDR3 contains 15 residues. Germline CDR1 is KGHSH and CDR2 is LQKENI. The V and J ends lost 3 bases and 5 bases respectively, with 16 bases between them. The CDR3 region is CASSPMRGGGETQYF. For the CDR3, the DNA is TGTGCCAGCTCACCGATGCGGGGTGGAGGGGAGACCCAGTACTTC.

The sample holds a few counts of this clonotype. The rearrangement joins TRBV12-3 or TRBV12-4 to TRBJ2-1; 8 positions agree with TRBD2. This CDR3 has 15 amino acids. V was pared by 6 bases and J by 4 bases, with 8 bases of the junction left unmatched. CDR3 in amino acids: CASSRGLGAYNEQFF. The CDR3 DNA follows: TGTGCCAGCAGCCGGGGACTAGGCGCTTACAATGAGCAGTTCTTC.

This chain connects TRBV20-1 to TRBJ1-5; no clear D. Trimming took 3 bases from V and 0 from J, leaving 9 bases between them. CDR3 length: 14 residues. Germline V gene data show CDR1 as DFQATT and CDR2 as SNEGSKA (reference sequence). Here the CDR3 DNA reads TGCAGTGCTAGTCAGTTTTATAGCAATCAGCCCCAGCATTTT. It specifies CSASQFYSNQPQHF.

The chain recombines TRBV30 with TRBJ2-5; D gene unclear. V shed 0 bases and J shed 1 base, with 3 bases lying between them. The CDR3 covers 12 residues. Germline CDR1 GTSNPN, CDR2 SVGIG (reference sequence). CDR3 in DNA: TGTGCCTGGAGTGTACCCCAAGAGACCCAGTACTTC. Its protein product is CAWSVPQETQYF.